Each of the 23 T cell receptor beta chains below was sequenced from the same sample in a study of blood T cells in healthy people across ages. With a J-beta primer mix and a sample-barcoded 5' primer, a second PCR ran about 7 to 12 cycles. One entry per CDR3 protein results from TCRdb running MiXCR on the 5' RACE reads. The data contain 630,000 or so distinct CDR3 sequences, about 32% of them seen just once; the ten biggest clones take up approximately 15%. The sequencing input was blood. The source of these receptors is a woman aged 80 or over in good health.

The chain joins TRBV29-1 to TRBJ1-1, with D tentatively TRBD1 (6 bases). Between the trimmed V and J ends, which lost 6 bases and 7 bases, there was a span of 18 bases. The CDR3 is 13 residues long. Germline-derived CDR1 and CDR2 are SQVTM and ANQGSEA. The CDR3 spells CSVLIGGGGEAFF. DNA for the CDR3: TGCAGCGTCCTAATCGGGGGCGGCGGTGAAGCTTTCTTT.

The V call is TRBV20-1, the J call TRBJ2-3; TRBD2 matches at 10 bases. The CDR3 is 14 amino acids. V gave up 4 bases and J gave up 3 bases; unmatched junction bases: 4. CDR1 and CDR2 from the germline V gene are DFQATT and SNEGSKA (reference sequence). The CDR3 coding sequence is TGCAGTGCTAAACTAGCGGGGACTACAGATACGCAGTATTTT. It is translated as CSAKLAGTTDTQYF.

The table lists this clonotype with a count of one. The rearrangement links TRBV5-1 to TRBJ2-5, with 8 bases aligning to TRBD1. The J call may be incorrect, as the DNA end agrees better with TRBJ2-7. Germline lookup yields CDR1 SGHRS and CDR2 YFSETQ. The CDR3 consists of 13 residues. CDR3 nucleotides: TGCGCCAGCGGGGACAGGTTGTCCTACGAGCAGTACTTC. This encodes CASGDRLSYEQYF.

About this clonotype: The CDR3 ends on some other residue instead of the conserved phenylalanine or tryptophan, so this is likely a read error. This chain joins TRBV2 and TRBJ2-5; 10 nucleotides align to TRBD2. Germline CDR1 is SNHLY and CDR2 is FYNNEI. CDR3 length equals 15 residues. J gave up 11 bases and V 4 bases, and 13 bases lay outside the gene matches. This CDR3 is CASSVAASGGGEQYC. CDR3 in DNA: TGTGCCAGCAGTGTCGCGGCTAGCGGGGGAGGGGAGCAGTACTGC.

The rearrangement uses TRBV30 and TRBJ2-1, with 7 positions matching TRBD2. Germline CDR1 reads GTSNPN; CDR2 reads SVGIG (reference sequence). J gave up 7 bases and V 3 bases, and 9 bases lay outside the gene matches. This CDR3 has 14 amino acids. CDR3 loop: CAWSAGVVKNEQFF. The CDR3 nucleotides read TGTGCCTGGAGCGCGGGGGTGGTGAAAAATGAGCAGTTCTTC.

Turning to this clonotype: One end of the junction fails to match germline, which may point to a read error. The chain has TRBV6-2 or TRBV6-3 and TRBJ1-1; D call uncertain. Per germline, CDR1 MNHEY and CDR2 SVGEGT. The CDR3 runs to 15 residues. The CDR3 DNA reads TGTGTCAGCAGCAGCCAGAGTGCAACTTGGACTGAAGCTTTCTTT. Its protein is CVSSSQSATWTEAFF.

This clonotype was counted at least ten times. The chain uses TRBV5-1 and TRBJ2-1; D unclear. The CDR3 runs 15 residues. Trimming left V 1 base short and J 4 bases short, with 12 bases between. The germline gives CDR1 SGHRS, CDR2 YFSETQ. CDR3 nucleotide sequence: TGCGCCAGCAGCTTGAATGGCGGATCATACAATGAGCAGTTCTTC. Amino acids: CASSLNGGSYNEQFF.

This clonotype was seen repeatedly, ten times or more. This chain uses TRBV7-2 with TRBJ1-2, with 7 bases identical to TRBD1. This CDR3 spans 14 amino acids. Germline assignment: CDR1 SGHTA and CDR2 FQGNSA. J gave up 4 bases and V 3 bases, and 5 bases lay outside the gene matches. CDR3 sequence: CASSLGQILYGYTF. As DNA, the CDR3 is TGTGCCAGCAGCTTGGGACAGATACTCTATGGCTACACCTTC.

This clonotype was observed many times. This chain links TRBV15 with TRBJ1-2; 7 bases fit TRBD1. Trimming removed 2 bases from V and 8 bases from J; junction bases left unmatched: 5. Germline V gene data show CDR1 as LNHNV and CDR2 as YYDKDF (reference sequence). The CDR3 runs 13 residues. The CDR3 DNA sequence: TGTGCCACCAGCAGACGGACAGGATCCGGCTACACCTTC. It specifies CATSRRTGSGYTF.

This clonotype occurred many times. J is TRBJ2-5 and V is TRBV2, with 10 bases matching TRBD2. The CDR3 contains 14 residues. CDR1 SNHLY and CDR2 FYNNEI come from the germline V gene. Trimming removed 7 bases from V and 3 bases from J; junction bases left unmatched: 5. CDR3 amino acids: CASKASGGEETQYF. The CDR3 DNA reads TGTGCCAGCAAGGCTAGCGGGGGCGAAGAGACCCAGTACTTC. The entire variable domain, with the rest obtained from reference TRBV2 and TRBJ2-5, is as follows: EPEVTQTPSHQVTQMGQEVILRCVPISNHLYFYWYRQILGQKVEFLVSFYNNEISEKSEIFDDQFSVERPDGSNFTLKIRSTKLEDSAMYFCASKASGGEETQYFGPGTRLLVL.

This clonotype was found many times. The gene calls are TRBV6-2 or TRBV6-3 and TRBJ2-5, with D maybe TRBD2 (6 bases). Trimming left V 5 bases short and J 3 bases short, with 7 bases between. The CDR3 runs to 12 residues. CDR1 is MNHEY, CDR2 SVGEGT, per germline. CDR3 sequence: CASSPSEETQYF. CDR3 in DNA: TGTGCCAGCAGTCCTAGCGAAGAGACCCAGTACTTC.

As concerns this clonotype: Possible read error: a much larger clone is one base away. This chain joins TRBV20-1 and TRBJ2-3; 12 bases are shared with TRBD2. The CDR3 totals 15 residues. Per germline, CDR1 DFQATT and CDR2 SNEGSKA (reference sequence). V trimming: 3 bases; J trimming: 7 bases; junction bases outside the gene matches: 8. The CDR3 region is CSASASGGAANTQYF. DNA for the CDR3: TGCAGTGCTAGTGCTAGCGGGGGGGCGGCAAATACGCAGTATTTT.

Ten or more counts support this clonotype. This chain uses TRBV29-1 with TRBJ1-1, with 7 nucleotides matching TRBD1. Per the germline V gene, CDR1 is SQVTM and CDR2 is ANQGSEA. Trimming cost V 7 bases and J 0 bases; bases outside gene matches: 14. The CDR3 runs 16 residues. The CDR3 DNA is TGCAGCGCCGTTGGGGCGGACAGGAGCATGAACACTGAAGCTTTCTTT. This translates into CSAVGADRSMNTEAFF.

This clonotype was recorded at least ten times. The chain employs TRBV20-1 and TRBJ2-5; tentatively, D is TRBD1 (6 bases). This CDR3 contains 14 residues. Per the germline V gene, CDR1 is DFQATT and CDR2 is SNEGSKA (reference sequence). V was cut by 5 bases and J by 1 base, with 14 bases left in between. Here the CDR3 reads CSAAPLGGQETQYF. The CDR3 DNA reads TGCAGTGCTGCTCCCCTAGGGGGCCAAGAGACCCAGTACTTC.

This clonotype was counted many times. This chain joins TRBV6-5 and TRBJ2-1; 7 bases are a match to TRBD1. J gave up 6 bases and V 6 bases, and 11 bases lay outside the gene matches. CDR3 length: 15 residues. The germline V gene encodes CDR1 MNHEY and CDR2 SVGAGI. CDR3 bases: TGTGCCAGCAGGCGTGACAGGGAATGGAGCAATGAGCAGTTCTTC. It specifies CASRRDREWSNEQFF.

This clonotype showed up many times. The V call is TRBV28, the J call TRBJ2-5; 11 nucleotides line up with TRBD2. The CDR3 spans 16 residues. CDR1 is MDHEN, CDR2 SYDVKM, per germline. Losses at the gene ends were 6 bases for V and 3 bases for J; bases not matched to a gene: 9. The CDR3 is CASSLAASGGKETQYF. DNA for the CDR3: TGTGCCAGCAGCTTAGCGGCTAGCGGGGGGAAAGAGACCCAGTACTTC.

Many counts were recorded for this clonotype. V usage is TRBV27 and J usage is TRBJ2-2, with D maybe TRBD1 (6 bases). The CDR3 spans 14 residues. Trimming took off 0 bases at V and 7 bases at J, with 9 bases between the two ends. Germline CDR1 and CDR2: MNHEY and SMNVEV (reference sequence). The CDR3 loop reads CASSLSWGLGELFF. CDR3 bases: TGTGCCAGCAGTTTATCGTGGGGGCTCGGGGAGCTGTTTTTT.

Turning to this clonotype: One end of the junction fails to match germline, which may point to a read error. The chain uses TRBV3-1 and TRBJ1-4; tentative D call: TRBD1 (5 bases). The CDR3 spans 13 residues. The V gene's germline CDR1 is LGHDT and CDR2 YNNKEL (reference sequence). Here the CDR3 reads CASSPGANEKRFF. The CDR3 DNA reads TGTGCCAGCAGCCCTGGGGCGAATGAAAAACGGTTTTTT. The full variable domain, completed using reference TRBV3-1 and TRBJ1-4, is DTAVSQTPKYLVTQMGNDKSIKCEQNLGHDTMYWYKQDSKKFLKIMFSYNNKELIINETVPNRFSPKSPDKAHLNLHINSLELGDSAVYFCASSPGANEKRFFGSGTQLSVL.

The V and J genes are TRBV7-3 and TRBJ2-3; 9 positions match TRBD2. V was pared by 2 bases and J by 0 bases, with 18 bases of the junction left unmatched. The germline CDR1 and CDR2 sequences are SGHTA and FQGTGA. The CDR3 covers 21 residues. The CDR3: CASSLVSGTSREFPSTDTQYF. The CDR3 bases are TGTGCCAGCAGCTTAGTCTCCGGGACTAGCCGAGAATTTCCTAGCACAGATACGCAGTATTTT.

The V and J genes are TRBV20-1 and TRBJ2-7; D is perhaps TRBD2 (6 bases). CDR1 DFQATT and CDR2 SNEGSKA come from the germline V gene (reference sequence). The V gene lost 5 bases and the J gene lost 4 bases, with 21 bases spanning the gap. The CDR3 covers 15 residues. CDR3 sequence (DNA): TGCAGTGCTGCGGGGAAGAAACACCAAGGATACGAGCAGTACTTC. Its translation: CSAAGKKHQGYEQYF.

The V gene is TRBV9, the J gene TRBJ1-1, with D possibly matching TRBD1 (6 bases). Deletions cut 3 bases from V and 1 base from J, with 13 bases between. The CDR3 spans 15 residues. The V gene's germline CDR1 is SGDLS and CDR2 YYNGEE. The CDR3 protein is CASSASGHTNTEAFF. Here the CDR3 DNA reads TGTGCCAGCAGCGCCTCGGGACATACGAACACTGAAGCTTTCTTT.

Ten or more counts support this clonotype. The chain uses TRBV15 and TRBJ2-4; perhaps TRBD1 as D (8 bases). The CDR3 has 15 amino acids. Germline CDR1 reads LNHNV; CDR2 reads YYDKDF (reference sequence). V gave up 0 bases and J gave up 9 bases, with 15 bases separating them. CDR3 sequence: CATSRDNTGGVIQYF. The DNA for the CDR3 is TGTGCCACCAGCAGAGATAATACAGGGGGGGTCATTCAGTACTTC.

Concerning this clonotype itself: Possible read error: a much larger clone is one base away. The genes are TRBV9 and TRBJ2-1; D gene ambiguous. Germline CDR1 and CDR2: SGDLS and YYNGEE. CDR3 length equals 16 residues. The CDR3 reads CAGSVATVGSYNEQFF. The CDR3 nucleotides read TGTGCCGGCAGCGTAGCTACGGTGGGTTCCTACAATGAGCAGTTCTTC.